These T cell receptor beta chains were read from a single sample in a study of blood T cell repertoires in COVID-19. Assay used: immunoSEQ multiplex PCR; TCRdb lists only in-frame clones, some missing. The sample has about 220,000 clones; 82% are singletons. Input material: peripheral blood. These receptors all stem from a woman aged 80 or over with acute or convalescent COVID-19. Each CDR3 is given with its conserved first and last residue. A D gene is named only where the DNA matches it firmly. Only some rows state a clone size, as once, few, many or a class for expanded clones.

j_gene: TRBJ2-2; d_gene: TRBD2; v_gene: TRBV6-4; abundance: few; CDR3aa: CASSVRGDTGELFF; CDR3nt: TGTGCCAGCAGTGTACGGGGGGACACCGGGGAGCTGTTTTTT
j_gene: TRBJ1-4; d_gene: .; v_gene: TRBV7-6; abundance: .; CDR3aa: CASSLTGSTNEKLFF; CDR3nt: TGTGCCAGCAGCTTAACAGGGTCAACTAATGAAAAACTGTTTTTT
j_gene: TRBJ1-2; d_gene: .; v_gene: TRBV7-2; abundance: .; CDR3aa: CASGVVRGGDYGYTF; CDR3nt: TGTGCCAGCGGGGTCGTCAGGGGAGGGGACTATGGCTACACCTTC
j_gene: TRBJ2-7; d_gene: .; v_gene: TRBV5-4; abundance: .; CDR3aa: CASSPNAPALYEQYF; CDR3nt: TGTGCCAGCAGCCCTAATGCTCCCGCGCTCTACGAGCAGTACTTC
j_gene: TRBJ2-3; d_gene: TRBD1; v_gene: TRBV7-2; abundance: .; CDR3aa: CASRTGSTDTQYF; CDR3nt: TGTGCCAGCAGGACAGGGAGCACAGATACGCAGTATTTT
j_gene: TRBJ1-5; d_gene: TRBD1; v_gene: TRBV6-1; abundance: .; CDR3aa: CASSEGGVAGTGSDQPQHF; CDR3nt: TGTGCCAGCAGTGAAGGTGGCGTTGCCGGGACAGGGAGCGATCAGCCCCAGCATTTT
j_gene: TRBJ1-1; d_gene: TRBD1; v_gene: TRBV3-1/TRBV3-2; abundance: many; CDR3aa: CASSPDLTGTKAFF; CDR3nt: TGTGCCAGCAGCCCTGACTTGACAGGGACAAAAGCTTTCTTT
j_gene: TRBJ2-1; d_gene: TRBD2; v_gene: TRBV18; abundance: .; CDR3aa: CASSLGNVAGSSYNEQFF; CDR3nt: TGTGCCAGCTCACTGGGGAACGTAGCGGGGAGCTCCTACAATGAGCAGTTCTTC
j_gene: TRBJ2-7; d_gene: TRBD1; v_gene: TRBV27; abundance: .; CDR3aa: CASGQGAYPLEQYF; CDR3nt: TGTGCCAGCGGCCAGGGGGCTTACCCCCTCGAGCAGTACTTC
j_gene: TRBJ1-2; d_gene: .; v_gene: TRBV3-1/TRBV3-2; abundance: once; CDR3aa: CASSQAYRTLGGYTF; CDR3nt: TGTGCCAGCAGCCAGGCTTACAGGACCCTGGGGGGCTACACCTTC
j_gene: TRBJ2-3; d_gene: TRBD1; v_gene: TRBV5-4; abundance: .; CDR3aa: CASSLQDRVSGDTQYF; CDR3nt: TGTGCCAGCAGCTTACAGGACAGGGTGTCTGGGGATACGCAGTATTTT
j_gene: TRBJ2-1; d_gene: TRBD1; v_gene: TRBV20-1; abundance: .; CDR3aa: CSASETDRGYNEQFF; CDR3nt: TGCAGTGCTAGTGAAACGGACAGGGGATACAATGAGCAGTTCTTC
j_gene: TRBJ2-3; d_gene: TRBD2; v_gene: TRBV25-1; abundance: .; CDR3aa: CASSGAGGSTDTQYF; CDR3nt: TGTGCCAGCAGTGGGGCGGGGGGGAGCACAGATACGCAGTATTTT
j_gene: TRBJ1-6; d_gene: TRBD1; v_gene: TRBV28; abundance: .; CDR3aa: CASRRDRGSSPLHF; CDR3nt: TGTGCCAGCAGGAGGGACAGGGGATCTTCACCCCTCCACTTT